This T cell receptor beta chain was retrieved from a study of OX40 agonist ivuxolimab in advanced cancers. About the study as a whole: The costimulatory receptor OX40 (CD134) was targeted by ivuxolimab, a fully human IgG2 agonistic monoclonal antibody. Intravenous ivuxolimab was administered to patients every 2 weeks at six dose levels: 0.01, 0.1, 0.3, 1.5, 3 and 10 mg/kg. Among the 52 dose-escalation patients, approximately 20 had hepatocellular carcinoma, roughly 15 melanoma, 9 renal cell carcinoma and 9 head and neck cancer. A male proportion of roughly 80% and a mean age of 60 years, ranging from 23 to 79, were recorded for the dose-escalation cohort. Patients were allowed to have had prior anti-PD-1, anti-PD-L1 or anti-CTLA-4 therapy, and more than 35% of the dose-escalation patients had been treated with checkpoint inhibitors. Partial responses occurred in three dose-escalation patients: two with cutaneous melanoma and one with hepatocellular carcinoma. The point of sequencing TCRbeta in the periphery was to test whether ivuxolimab changed TCR sequence diversity and drove clonal T-cell expansion. The paper reports the monotherapy dose-escalation portion (N of about 56 patients) of the phase I ivuxolimab trial. Findings and caveats that apply to the study as a whole: The antigen specificity of the peripheral T cells that underwent clonal expansion was not determined. Low levels of normalized T-cell clonal expansion were also seen in some nonresponding patients. At doses from 0.1 to 3.0 mg/kg, clonal expansion was seen in both CD4+ and CD8+ blood T cells between baseline and week 6. In the 0.1-3.0 mg/kg groups, partial responders were among the patients with the lowest normalized peripheral clonal expansion, particularly in CD8+ T cells. After ivuxolimab, CD8+ T cells had more expanded clones than CD4+ T cells on average.

With regard to this clone: No cognate antigen has been identified for it. Per-nucleotide qualities are absent, and no much larger clonotype sits a single base away.

The trial excluded patients who had a history of autoimmune disease or who were on systemic immunosuppression. Peripheral blood for TCR sequencing was collected from all dose cohorts at baseline, on cycle 4 day 1, and on cycle 7 day 1. The samples were taken from a phase I, first-in-human, multicenter, open-label dose-escalation trial of ivuxolimab. Adults with locally advanced or metastatic head and neck squamous cell, hepatocellular, melanoma or renal cell carcinoma were enrolled in the trial. CD4+ and CD8+ T cells were sorted separately from peripheral blood before TCR sequencing. For sequencing of the TCRbeta CDR3 region, genomic DNA was extracted from the sorted cells. The immunoSEQ Assay was used to sequence the TCRbeta CDR3 regions. Not all clones reach the TCRdb copy of this immuneACCESS table, which keeps in-frame sequences only. Checked studies attribute under half of the gap to unresolved V genes and leave the rest unexplained. The sample table shows 25,000 to 30,000 clones, and approximately 78% are seen once. The ten largest account for about 19% of the sample.

From the cysteine through the phenylalanine, the CDR3 covers 12 amino acids. CDR3 DNA only is kept here, 36 bases in frame from base 1. CDR1 and CDR2 (PRHDT, FYEKMQ) derive from the germline V gene (reference sequence). V drops 4 bases and J drops 7 bases, leaving 8 bases in between. The TCR originated in an adult with an advanced solid tumor such as melanoma, head and neck, liver or kidney cancer. The sequencing here drew on CD4+ or CD8+ T cells sorted from blood, taken in a trial of the OX40 agonist ivuxolimab. Recombination connected TRBV13 to TRBJ2-1, with a tentative D gene TRBD1 over 6 matching bases. The nucleotide sequence is given as TGTGCCAGCAGCTCCAGGGGAAATGAGCAGTTCTTC. Its translation is CASSSRGNEQFF.